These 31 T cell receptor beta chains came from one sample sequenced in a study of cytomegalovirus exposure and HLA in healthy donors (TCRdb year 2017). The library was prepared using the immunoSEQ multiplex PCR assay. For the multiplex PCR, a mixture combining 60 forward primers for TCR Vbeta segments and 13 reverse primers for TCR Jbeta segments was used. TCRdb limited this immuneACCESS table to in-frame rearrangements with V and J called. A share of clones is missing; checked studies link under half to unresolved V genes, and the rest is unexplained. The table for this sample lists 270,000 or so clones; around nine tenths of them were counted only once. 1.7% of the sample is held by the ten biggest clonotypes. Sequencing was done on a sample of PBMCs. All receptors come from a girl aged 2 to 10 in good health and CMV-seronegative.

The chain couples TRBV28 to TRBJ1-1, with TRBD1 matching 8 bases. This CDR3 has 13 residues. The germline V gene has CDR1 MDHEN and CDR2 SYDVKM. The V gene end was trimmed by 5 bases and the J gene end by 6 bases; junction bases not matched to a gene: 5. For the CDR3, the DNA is TGTGCCAGCAGTCCAGGGGGCGCGCCTGAAGCTTTCTTT. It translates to CASSPGGAPEAFF.

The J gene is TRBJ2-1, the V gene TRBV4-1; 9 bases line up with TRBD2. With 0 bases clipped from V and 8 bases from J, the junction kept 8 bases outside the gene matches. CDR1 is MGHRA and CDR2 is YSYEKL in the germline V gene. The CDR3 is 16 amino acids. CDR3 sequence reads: CASSQDPGLAGDEQFF. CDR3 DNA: TGCGCCAGCAGCCAAGACCCGGGACTAGCAGGGGATGAGCAGTTCTTC.

The CDR3 DNA follows: TGTGCCAGCAGCGTTACAGGGGGGGATCAGCCCCAGCATTTT. It yields the protein CASSVTGGDQPQHF. The chain combines TRBV9 with TRBJ1-5; TRBD1 matches 8 bases. V was clipped by 2 bases and J by 5 bases; unmatched bases: 3. The CDR3 loop spans 14 amino acids. Germline V CDR1 and CDR2: SGDLS, YYNGEE.

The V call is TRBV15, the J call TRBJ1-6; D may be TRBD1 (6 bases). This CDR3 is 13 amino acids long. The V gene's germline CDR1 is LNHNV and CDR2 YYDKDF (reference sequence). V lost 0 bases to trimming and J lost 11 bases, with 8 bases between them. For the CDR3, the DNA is TGTGCCACCAGCAGAGATTGGGACACACCCCTCCACTTT. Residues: CATSRDWDTPLHF.

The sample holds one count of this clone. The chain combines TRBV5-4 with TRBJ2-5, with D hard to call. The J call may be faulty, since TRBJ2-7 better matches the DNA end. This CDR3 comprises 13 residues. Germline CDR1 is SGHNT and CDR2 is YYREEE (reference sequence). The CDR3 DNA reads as TGTGCCAGCAGCTTGGCTCGTTCTAACGAGCAGTACTTC. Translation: CASSLARSNEQYF.

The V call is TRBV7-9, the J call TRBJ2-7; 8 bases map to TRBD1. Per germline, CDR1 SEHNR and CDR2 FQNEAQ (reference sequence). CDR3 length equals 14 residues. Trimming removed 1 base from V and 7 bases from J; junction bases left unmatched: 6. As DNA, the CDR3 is TGTGCCAGCAGCTTAGGACAGGGGATGGGTGAGCAGTACTTC. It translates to CASSLGQGMGEQYF.

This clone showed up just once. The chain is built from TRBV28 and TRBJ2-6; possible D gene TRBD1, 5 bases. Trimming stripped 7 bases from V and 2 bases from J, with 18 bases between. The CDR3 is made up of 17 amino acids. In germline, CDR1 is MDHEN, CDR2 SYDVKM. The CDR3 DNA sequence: TGTGCCAGCATGCCCGACTCAGGGTTGCCTGGGGCCAACGTCCTGACTTTC. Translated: CASMPDSGLPGANVLTF.

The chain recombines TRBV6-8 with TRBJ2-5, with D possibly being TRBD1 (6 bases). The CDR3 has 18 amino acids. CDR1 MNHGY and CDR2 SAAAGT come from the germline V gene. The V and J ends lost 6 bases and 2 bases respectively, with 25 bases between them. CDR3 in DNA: TGTGCCAGCAGCCACCACTCCCGATGGGGGCCGCTTCAAGAGACCCAGTACTTC. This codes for CASSHHSRWGPLQETQYF.

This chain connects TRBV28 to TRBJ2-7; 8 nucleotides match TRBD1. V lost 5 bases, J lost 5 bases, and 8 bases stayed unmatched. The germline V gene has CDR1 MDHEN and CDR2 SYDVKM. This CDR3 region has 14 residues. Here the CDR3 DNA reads TGTGCCAGCAGTCACAGGGGGGTTAGCGACGAGCAGTACTTC. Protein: CASSHRGVSDEQYF.

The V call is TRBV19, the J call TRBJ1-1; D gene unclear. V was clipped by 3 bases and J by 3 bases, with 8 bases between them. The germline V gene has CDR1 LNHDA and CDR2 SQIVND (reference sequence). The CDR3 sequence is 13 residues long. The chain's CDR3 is CASSMRGDTEAFF. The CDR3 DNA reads TGTGCCAGTAGTATGCGGGGAGACACTGAAGCTTTCTTT.

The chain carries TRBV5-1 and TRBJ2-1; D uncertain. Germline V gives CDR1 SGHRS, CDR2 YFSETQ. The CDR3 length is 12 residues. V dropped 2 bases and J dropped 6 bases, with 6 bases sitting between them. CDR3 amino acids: CASSFTPNEQFF. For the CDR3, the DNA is TGCGCCAGCAGCTTCACACCCAATGAGCAGTTCTTC.

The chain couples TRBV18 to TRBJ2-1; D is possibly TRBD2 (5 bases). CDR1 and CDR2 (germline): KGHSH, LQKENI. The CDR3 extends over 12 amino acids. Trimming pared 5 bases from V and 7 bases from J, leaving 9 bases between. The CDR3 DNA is TGTGCCAGCTCAACGCTAGCTAATGAGCAGTTCTTC. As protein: CASSTLANEQFF.

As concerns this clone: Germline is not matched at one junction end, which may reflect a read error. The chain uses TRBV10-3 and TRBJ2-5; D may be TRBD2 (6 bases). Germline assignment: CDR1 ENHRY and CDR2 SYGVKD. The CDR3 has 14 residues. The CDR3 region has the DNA TGTGCCACCAGTGGGTCAGGGACTCAAGAGACCCAGTACTTC. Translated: CATSGSGTQETQYF.

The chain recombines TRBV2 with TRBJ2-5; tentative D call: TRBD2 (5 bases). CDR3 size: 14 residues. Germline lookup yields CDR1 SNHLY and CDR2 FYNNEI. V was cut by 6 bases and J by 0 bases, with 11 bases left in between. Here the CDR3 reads CASSSRTHQETQYF. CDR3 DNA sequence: TGTGCCAGCAGCTCAAGGACTCACCAAGAGACCCAGTACTTC.

CDR3 in DNA: TGTGCCAGCAGCGCGCCCGGGGGGTCCGAGCAGTACTTC. It specifies CASSAPGGSEQYF. The chain carries TRBV7-9 and TRBJ2-7, with TRBD2 matching 7 bases. Trimming at V came to 5 bases and at J to 6 bases, leaving 7 bases not matched to a gene. CDR1 is SEHNR, CDR2 FQNEAQ, per germline (reference sequence). CDR3 length: 13 amino acids.

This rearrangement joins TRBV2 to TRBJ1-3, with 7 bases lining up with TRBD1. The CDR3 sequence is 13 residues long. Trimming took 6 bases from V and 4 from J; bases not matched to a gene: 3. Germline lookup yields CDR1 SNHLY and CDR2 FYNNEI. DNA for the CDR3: TGTGCCAGCAGAACGGGACAGGGAAACACCATATATTTT. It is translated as CASRTGQGNTIYF. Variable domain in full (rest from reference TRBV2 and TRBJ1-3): EPEVTQTPSHQVTQMGQEVILRCVPISNHLYFYWYRQILGQKVEFLVSFYNNEISEKSEIFDDQFSVERPDGSNFTLKIRSTKLEDSAMYFCASRTGQGNTIYFGEGSWLTVV.

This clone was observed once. In nucleotides, the CDR3 is TGTGCCAGCAGTTTTTGGGGCGACGGCAGTCAGCCCCAGCATTTT. Protein sequence: CASSFWGDGSQPQHF. The V and J genes are TRBV27 and TRBJ1-5, with D perhaps TRBD1 (5 bases). This CDR3 has 15 residues. CDR1 and CDR2 (germline): MNHEY, SMNVEV (reference sequence). The ends were cut back, 3 bases at V and 6 bases at J, with 15 bases in the middle.

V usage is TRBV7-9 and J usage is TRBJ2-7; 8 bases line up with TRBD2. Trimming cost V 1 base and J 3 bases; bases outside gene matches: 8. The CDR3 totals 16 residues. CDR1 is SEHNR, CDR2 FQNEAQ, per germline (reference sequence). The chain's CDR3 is CASSLVGAGEDYEQYF. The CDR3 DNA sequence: TGTGCCAGCAGCTTAGTGGGAGCGGGGGAAGACTACGAGCAGTACTTC. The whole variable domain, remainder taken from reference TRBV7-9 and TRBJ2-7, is DTGVSQNPRHKITKRGQNVTFRCDPISEHNRLYWYRQTLGQGPEFLTYFQNEAQLEKSRLLSDRFSAERPKGSFSTLEIQRTEQGDSAMYLCASSLVGAGEDYEQYFGPGTRLTVT.

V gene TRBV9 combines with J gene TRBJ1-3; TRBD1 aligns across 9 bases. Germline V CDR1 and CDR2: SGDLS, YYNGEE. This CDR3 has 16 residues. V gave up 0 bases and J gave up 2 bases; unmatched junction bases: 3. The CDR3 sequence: CASSVAGQGPGNTIYF. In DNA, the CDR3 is TGTGCCAGCAGCGTAGCAGGACAGGGGCCTGGAAACACCATATATTTT.

CDR3 in amino acids: CASSQELFYEQYF. DNA of the CDR3: TGTGCCAGCAGTCAAGAACTATTCTACGAGCAGTACTTC. The V and J genes are TRBV5-4 and TRBJ2-7; no firm D call. CDR1 and CDR2 from the germline V gene are SGHNT and YYREEE (reference sequence). This CDR3 is 13 amino acids long. V was pared by 5 bases and J by 3 bases, with 12 bases between.

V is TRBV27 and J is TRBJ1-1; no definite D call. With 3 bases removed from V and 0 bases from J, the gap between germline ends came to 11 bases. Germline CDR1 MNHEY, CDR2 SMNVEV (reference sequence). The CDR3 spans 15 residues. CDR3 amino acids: CASSFALAVNTEAFF. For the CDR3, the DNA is TGTGCCAGCAGTTTCGCCCTGGCCGTGAACACTGAAGCTTTCTTT.

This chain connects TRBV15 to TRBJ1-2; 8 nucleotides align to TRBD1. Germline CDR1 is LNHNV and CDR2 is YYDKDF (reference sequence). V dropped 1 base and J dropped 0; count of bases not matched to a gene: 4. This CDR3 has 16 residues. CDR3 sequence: CATSRGTGRANYGYTF. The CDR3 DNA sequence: TGTGCCACCAGCAGAGGGACAGGGCGGGCTAACTATGGCTACACCTTC.

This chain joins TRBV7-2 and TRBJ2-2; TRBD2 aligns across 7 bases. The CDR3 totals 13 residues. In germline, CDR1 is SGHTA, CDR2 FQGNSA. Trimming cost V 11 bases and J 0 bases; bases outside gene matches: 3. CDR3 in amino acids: CAGSGPNTGELFF. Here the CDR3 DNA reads TGTGCCGGTAGCGGGCCGAACACCGGGGAGCTGTTTTTT. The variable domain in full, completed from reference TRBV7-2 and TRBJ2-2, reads GAGVSQSPSNKVTEKGKDVELRCDPISGHTALYWYRQSLGQGLEFLIYFQGNSAPDKSGLPSDRFSAERTGGSVSTLTIQRTQQEDSAVYLCAGSGPNTGELFFGEGSRLTVL.

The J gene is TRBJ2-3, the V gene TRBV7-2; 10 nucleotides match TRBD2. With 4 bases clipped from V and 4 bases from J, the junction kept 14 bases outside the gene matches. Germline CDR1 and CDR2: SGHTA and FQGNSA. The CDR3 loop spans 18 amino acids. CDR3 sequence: CASSSLRASGRYADTQYF. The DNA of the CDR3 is TGTGCCAGCAGCTCACTTAGGGCTAGCGGGAGATACGCAGATACGCAGTATTTT. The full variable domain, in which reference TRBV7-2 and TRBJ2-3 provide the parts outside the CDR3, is GAGVSQSPSNKVTEKGKDVELRCDPISGHTALYWYRQSLGQGLEFLIYFQGNSAPDKSGLPSDRFSAERTGGSVSTLTIQRTQQEDSAVYLCASSSLRASGRYADTQYFGPGTRLTVL.

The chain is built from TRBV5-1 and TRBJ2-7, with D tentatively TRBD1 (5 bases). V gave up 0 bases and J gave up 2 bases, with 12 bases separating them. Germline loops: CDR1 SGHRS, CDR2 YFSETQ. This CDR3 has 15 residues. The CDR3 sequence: CASSLVGASTYEQYF. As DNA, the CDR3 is TGCGCCAGCAGCTTGGTAGGGGCATCCACCTACGAGCAGTACTTC.

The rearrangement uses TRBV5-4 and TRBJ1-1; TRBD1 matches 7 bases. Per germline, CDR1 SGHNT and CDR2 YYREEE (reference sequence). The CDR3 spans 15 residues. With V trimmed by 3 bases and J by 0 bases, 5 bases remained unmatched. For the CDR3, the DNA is TGTGCCAGCAGCTGGAGGGACAGAGTGAACACTGAAGCTTTCTTT. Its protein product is CASSWRDRVNTEAFF.

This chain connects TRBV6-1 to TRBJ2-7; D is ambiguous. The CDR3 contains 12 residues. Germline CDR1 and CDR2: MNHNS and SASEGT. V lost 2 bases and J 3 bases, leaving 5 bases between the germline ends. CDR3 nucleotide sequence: TGTGCCAGCAGTGAATTCGGCTACGAGCAGTACTTC. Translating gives CASSEFGYEQYF.

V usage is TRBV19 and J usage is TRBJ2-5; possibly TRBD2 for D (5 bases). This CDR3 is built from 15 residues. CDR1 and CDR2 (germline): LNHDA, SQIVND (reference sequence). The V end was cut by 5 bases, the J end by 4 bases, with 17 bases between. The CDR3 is CASSRNTHEGETQYF. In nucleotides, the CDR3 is TGTGCCAGTAGTCGAAACACCCATGAGGGAGAGACCCAGTACTTC.

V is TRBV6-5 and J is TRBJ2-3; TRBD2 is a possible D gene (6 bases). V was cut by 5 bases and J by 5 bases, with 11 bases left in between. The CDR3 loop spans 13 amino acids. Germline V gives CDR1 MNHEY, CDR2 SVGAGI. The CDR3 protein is CASSQAGRDTQYF. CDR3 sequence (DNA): TGTGCCAGCAGTCAAGCCGGGAGAGATACGCAGTATTTT.

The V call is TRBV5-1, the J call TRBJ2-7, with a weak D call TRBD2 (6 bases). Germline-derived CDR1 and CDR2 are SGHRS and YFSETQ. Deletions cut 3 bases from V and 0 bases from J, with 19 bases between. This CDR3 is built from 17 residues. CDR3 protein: CASSWPGGSLNSYEQYF. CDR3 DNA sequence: TGCGCCAGCAGCTGGCCCGGGGGTAGTTTGAACTCCTACGAGCAGTACTTC.

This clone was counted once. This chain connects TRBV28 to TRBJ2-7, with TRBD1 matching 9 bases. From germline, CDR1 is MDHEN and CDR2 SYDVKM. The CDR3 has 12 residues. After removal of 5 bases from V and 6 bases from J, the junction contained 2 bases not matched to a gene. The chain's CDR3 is CASSRQGGEQYF. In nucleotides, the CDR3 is TGTGCCAGCAGTCGACAGGGGGGCGAGCAGTACTTC.